Presented here are 26 T cell receptor beta chains from one specimen sequenced in a study of blood T cell repertoires in COVID-19 (dated by TCRdb to the early 2020s). The method was the immunoSEQ multiplex PCR assay. TCRdb re-hosts the immuneACCESS table, in-frame sequences only. Its copies lack some clones; in the studies checked, an unresolved V gene accounts for under half of them, and the cause for the rest is not known. The sample table lists around 110,000 clones, 84% of them with a count of one. The top ten hold about 4% of the sample. Sequencing was done on a sample of PBMCs or T cells enriched from blood (not recorded which). All receptors come from a woman in her 30s who had recovered from COVID-19.

In regard to this clone: The junction departs from germline at one end; a sequencing error may be responsible. The rearrangement links TRBV28 to TRBJ2-7; TRBD1 matches 7 bases. This CDR3 has 14 amino acids. The germline CDR1 and CDR2 sequences are MDHEN and SYDVKM. CDR3 sequence: CASSLGNRGPAVDF. The CDR3 coding sequence is TGTGCCAGCAGTTTAGGGAACAGGGGTCCCGCCGTGGACTTC.

The V and J genes are TRBV19 and TRBJ1-2; weak D call: TRBD1 (6 bases). CDR1 and CDR2 (germline): LNHDA, SQIVND (reference sequence). The germline V and J ends were trimmed by 8 bases and 0 bases, with 13 bases remaining between them. This CDR3 is 14 amino acids long. The CDR3 nucleotides are TGTGCCAGTCAAGGGGGATACTCTAACTATGGCTACACCTTC. It encodes CASQGGYSNYGYTF.

In nucleotides, the CDR3 is TGTGCCAGCAGCAATAGCGGCCAAGAGACCCAGTACTTC. It yields the protein CASSNSGQETQYF. J is TRBJ2-5 and V is TRBV2, with D perhaps matching TRBD2 (6 bases). Germline CDR1 and CDR2: SNHLY and FYNNEI. CDR3 length: 13 residues. V lost 6 bases and J 1 base, leaving 9 bases between the germline ends.

This rearrangement joins TRBV5-4 to TRBJ1-2; TRBD1 matches 7 bases. The CDR3 runs 14 residues. The germline CDR1 and CDR2 sequences are SGHNT and YYREEE (reference sequence). V dropped 3 bases and J dropped 2; count of bases not matched to a gene: 4. The DNA for the CDR3 is TGTGCCAGCAGCTACGGACAGGAGAACTATGGCTACACCTTC. Translated: CASSYGQENYGYTF.

This clone was seen a single time. This chain joins TRBV10-3 and TRBJ2-7; D is perhaps TRBD1 (5 bases). This CDR3 comprises 13 residues. The V gene lost 6 bases and the J gene lost 5 bases, with 14 bases spanning the gap. Looked up from germline, CDR1 is ENHRY and CDR2 is SYGVKD. DNA of the CDR3: TGTGCCATCAGCCTGACAGCCGGCCACGAGCAGTACTTC. Protein product: CAISLTAGHEQYF.

CDR3 DNA sequence: TGCGCCAGCAGTGAGGTACAGCCCCCCTATGGCTACACCTTC. As protein: CASSEVQPPYGYTF. The chain employs TRBV10-2 and TRBJ1-2; D gene unclear. Trimming removed 2 bases from V and 4 bases from J, with 11 bases in between. The CDR3 extends over 14 amino acids. CDR1 is WSHSY, CDR2 SAAADI, per germline.

This clone was counted a few times. The chain is built from TRBV19 and TRBJ1-5; 7 bases line up with TRBD1. V shed 2 bases and J 4 bases; nucleotides not matched to a gene: 2. Per germline, CDR1 LNHDA and CDR2 SQIVND (reference sequence). The CDR3 consists of 14 residues. CDR3 protein: CASSIRDRNQPQHF. Written as DNA, the CDR3 is TGTGCCAGTAGTATACGGGACAGAAATCAGCCCCAGCATTTT.

The chain uses TRBV6-5 and TRBJ2-5; TRBD2 matches 9 bases. In germline, CDR1 is MNHEY, CDR2 SVGAGI. The CDR3 is made up of 15 amino acids. V trimming: 7 bases; J trimming: 5 bases; junction bases outside the gene matches: 11. CDR3 coding DNA: TGTGCCAGCACCGCGACTAGCGGAGGGTCGGAGACCCAGTACTTC. Translated: CASTATSGGSETQYF.

The V and J genes are TRBV6-1 and TRBJ1-2, with D uncertain. The V end lost 3 bases, the J end lost 3 bases, and 8 bases lay between the germline ends. The CDR3 sequence is 13 residues long. Germline V CDR1 and CDR2: MNHNS, SASEGT. The CDR3 region has the DNA TGTGCCAGCAGTGATCCGGGAGACTATGGCTACACCTTC. The encoded protein is CASSDPGDYGYTF.

This sequence joins TRBV9 and TRBJ2-1; 12 positions agree with TRBD2. The germline V gene has CDR1 SGDLS and CDR2 YYNGEE. CDR3 size: 13 residues. V lost 3 bases, J lost 16 bases, and 8 bases stayed unmatched. The CDR3 region is CASSARTSGTSFF. The DNA of the CDR3 is TGTGCCAGCAGCGCCCGGACTAGCGGGACCTCTTTCTTC.

The rearrangement uses TRBV5-6 and TRBJ2-7; TRBD2 agrees at 7 bases. Germline V gene sequence: CDR1 SGHDT, CDR2 YYEEEE. After removal of 4 bases from V and 3 bases from J, the junction contained 4 bases not matched to a gene. This CDR3 spans 13 amino acids. CDR3 in amino acids: CASSGTIRYEQYF. The CDR3 nucleotides read TGTGCCAGCAGCGGGACTATCCGCTACGAGCAGTACTTC. The full variable domain, with the rest looked up from reference TRBV5-6 and TRBJ2-7, is DAGVTQSPTHLIKTRGQQVTLRCSPKSGHDTVSWYQQALGQGPQFIFQYYEEEERQRGNFPDRFSGHQFPNYSSELNVNALLLGDSALYLCASSGTIRYEQYFGPGTRLTVT.

This chain links TRBV27 with TRBJ2-1, with 11 bases identical to TRBD1. The V segment lost 5 bases and the J segment 6 bases; nucleotides outside the gene matches: 6. This CDR3 is built from 15 residues. CDR1 and CDR2 from the germline V gene are MNHEY and SMNVEV (reference sequence). CDR3 sequence reads: CASSPDRGPPNEQFF. CDR3 nucleotides: TGTGCCAGCAGTCCGGACAGGGGGCCCCCCAATGAGCAGTTCTTC.

This sequence joins TRBV19 and TRBJ2-1, with 10 bases matching TRBD1. The CDR3 sequence is 16 residues long. Germline CDR1 reads LNHDA; CDR2 reads SQIVND (reference sequence). After removal of 3 bases from V and 7 bases from J, the junction contained 9 bases not matched to a gene. Here the CDR3 reads CASSMGQGRRKNEQFF. The CDR3 coding sequence is TGTGCCAGTAGTATGGGACAGGGGCGAAGGAAGAATGAGCAGTTCTTC.

The rearrangement uses TRBV18 and TRBJ2-3; 10 bases agree with TRBD1. V dropped 3 bases and J dropped 5; count of bases not matched to a gene: 8. The CDR3 sequence is 16 residues long. Germline CDR1 and CDR2: KGHSH and LQKENI. CDR3 in amino acids: CASSPLRQGALDTQYF. CDR3 nucleotides: TGTGCCAGCTCACCGTTACGACAGGGGGCTTTAGATACGCAGTATTTT.

This rearrangement joins TRBV11-3 to TRBJ1-5; D not resolved. V was pared by 1 base and J by 3 bases, with 13 bases between. This CDR3 is 16 amino acids long. Germline CDR1 is SGHNT and CDR2 is YENEEA. For the CDR3, the DNA is TGTGCCAGCAGCTTAGTTCCCCGGGAGAACAATCAGCCCCAGCATTTT. Residues: CASSLVPRENNQPQHF.

The chain couples TRBV6-6 to TRBJ2-5; maybe TRBD2 (6 bases). V was pared by 5 bases and J by 5 bases, with 12 bases between. Germline CDR1 reads MNHNY; CDR2 reads SVGAGI (reference sequence). The CDR3 covers 13 residues. The CDR3 sequence is CASSRLGMETQYF. The CDR3 region has the DNA TGTGCCAGCAGTCGACTAGGTATGGAGACCCAGTACTTC.

The chain is built from TRBV4-1 and TRBJ1-4; perhaps TRBD1 as D (6 bases). Germline CDR1 reads MGHRA; CDR2 reads YSYEKL. The CDR3 sequence is 15 residues long. Trimming removed 6 bases at V and 5 bases at J, with 16 bases between. DNA of the CDR3: TGCGCCAGCAGTCCCACCGGGACATGGAATGAAAAACTGTTTTTT. As protein: CASSPTGTWNEKLFF.

The V gene is TRBV6-2 or TRBV6-3, the J gene TRBJ2-3; weak D call: TRBD2 (6 bases). This CDR3 is 18 amino acids long. Germline-derived CDR1 and CDR2 are MNHEY and SVGEGT. The V gene lost 5 bases and the J gene lost 2 bases, with 23 bases spanning the gap. As DNA, the CDR3 is TGTGCCAGCAGTACCGGAATGACTAGTGGATCTTTCACAGATACGCAGTATTTT. As protein: CASSTGMTSGSFTDTQYF.

V usage is TRBV19 and J usage is TRBJ2-1; 9 bases agree with TRBD1. The CDR3 runs 15 residues. V was clipped by 5 bases and J by 7 bases; unmatched bases: 9. Germline assignment: CDR1 LNHDA and CDR2 SQIVND (reference sequence). CDR3 sequence (DNA): TGTGCCAGTAGTCCCCGGACAGGGGTAGTGAATGAGCAGTTCTTC. Amino acids: CASSPRTGVVNEQFF.

This clone has just one count. The chain uses TRBV29-1 and TRBJ2-1, with a possible D match to TRBD2 (8 bases). The V gene lost 5 bases and the J gene lost 1 base, with 27 bases spanning the gap. The V gene's germline CDR1 is SQVTM and CDR2 ANQGSEA. The CDR3 is 19 amino acids. Written as DNA, the CDR3 is TGCAGCGTTAGGTGGACAGGATTAAGCGGGAGAAGGTCCTACAATGAGCAGTTCTTC. Protein product: CSVRWTGLSGRRSYNEQFF.

The V gene is TRBV5-1, the J gene TRBJ2-3; TRBD2 might be the D (5 bases). The CDR3 totals 14 residues. The germline CDR1 and CDR2 sequences are SGHRS and YFSETQ. Trimming removed 2 bases from V and 1 base from J, with 8 bases in between. The CDR3 here is CASSFGGRTDTQYF. The CDR3 DNA follows: TGCGCCAGCAGCTTTGGCGGGCGCACAGATACGCAGTATTTT.

This chain connects TRBV7-8 to TRBJ2-7; unclear D gene. V was clipped by 1 base and J by 0 bases, with 7 bases between them. This CDR3 is 14 amino acids long. Germline assignment: CDR1 SGHVS and CDR2 FQNEAQ. This chain's CDR3 is CASSLGTASYEQYF. The DNA of the CDR3 is TGTGCCAGCAGCTTAGGAACAGCCTCCTACGAGCAGTACTTC.

The chain joins TRBV4-3 to TRBJ2-5; 7 nucleotides agree with TRBD1. Germline lookup yields CDR1 LGHNA and CDR2 YSLEER. V shed 0 bases, J shed 4 bases, and the junction held 8 bases outside the gene matches. The CDR3 has 16 amino acids. In DNA, the CDR3 is TGCGCCAGCAGCCAAGATTATAGACAGGGCTCAGAGACCCAGTACTTC. Its translation is CASSQDYRQGSETQYF.

The chain joins TRBV2 to TRBJ1-3, with 9 bases identical to TRBD1. The V gene's germline CDR1 is SNHLY and CDR2 FYNNEI. The CDR3 totals 14 residues. V trimming: 6 bases; J trimming: 4 bases; junction bases outside the gene matches: 4. The CDR3 nucleotides are TGTGCCAGCAGCCGGGGACAGGGAGGAAACACCATATATTTT. Residues: CASSRGQGGNTIYF.

The V call is TRBV11-2, the J call TRBJ1-2, with D perhaps TRBD1 (5 bases). This CDR3 has 14 residues. Deletions cut 6 bases from V and 0 bases from J, with 11 bases between. CDR1 is SGHAT and CDR2 is FQNNGV in the germline V gene. CDR3: CASSQGFSNYGYTF. The CDR3, as DNA: TGTGCCAGCAGTCAGGGATTTTCTAACTATGGCTACACCTTC. Full variable domain (rest looked up from reference TRBV11-2 and TRBJ1-2): EAGVAQSPRYKIIEKRQSVAFWCNPISGHATLYWYQQILGQGPKLLIQFQNNGVVDDSQLPKDRFSAERLKGVDSTLKIQPAKLEDSAVYLCASSQGFSNYGYTFGSGTRLTVV.

This chain connects TRBV7-6 to TRBJ2-5; tentative D call: TRBD2 (6 bases). CDR1 and CDR2 (germline): SGHVS, FNYEAQ. There are 15 residues in the CDR3. Trimming shortened V by 5 bases and J by 2 bases, and 15 bases separated the two germline ends. CDR3 residues: CASSPSRGLQETQYF. The DNA of the CDR3 is TGTGCCAGCAGCCCAAGCCGAGGACTACAAGAGACCCAGTACTTC.